This is a list of T cell receptor beta chains from one sample in a study of blood T cell repertoires in COVID-19. Data came from immunoSEQ multiplex PCR; TCRdb stores just in-frame clones and leaves some out. The table has fewer than 400,000 clones, 85% to 90% seen once. Sequences were obtained from PBMCs or T cells enriched from blood (not recorded which). Every receptor here comes from a woman in her forties or fifties who had recovered from COVID-19. CDR3s include the opening cysteine and the closing phenylalanine or tryptophan. A D gene is named only where the DNA matches it firmly. Only some rows state a clone size, as once, few, many or a class for expanded clones.

cdr3_aa: CSASLDSHNEQFF
cdr3_nt: TGCAGTGCTAGTTTGGACAGCCACAATGAGCAGTTCTTC
j_call: TRBJ2-1
clone_size: -
v_call: TRBV20-1
d_call: -

cdr3_aa: CASSLDSLNQPQHF
cdr3_nt: TGTGCCAGCAGTTTGGACAGCTTAAATCAGCCCCAGCATTTT
j_call: TRBJ1-5
clone_size: -
v_call: TRBV2
d_call: -

cdr3_aa: CASSPFGSPLASKNIQYF
cdr3_nt: TGTGCCAGCAGCCCCTTTGGCAGCCCTTTAGCAAGCAAAAACATTCAGTACTTC
j_call: TRBJ2-4
clone_size: -
v_call: TRBV27
d_call: -

cdr3_aa: CASSHRDRESEAFF
cdr3_nt: TGTGCCAGCAGCCACCGGGACAGGGAGTCCGAAGCTTTCTTT
j_call: TRBJ1-1
clone_size: -
v_call: TRBV3-1/TRBV3-2
d_call: TRBD1

cdr3_aa: CASSLVQGAYGYTF
cdr3_nt: TGTGCCAGCAGCTTAGTTCAGGGGGCGTATGGCTACACCTTC
j_call: TRBJ1-2
clone_size: -
v_call: TRBV7-9
d_call: TRBD1

cdr3_aa: CASSLDSYWNEKLFF
cdr3_nt: TGTGCCAGCAGCCTTGACAGCTATTGGAATGAAAAACTGTTTTTT
j_call: TRBJ1-4
clone_size: -
v_call: TRBV5-5
d_call: -

cdr3_aa: CASSLLGTSWSEQFF
cdr3_nt: TGTGCCAGCAGCCTACTGGGGACTAGCTGGAGTGAGCAGTTCTTC
j_call: TRBJ2-1
clone_size: -
v_call: TRBV5-5
d_call: TRBD2

cdr3_aa: CASSPASYGYTF
cdr3_nt: TGTGCCAGCTCACCAGCCAGCTATGGCTACACCTTC
j_call: TRBJ1-2
clone_size: -
v_call: TRBV18
d_call: -

cdr3_aa: CASSQRGRLFPGKLFF
cdr3_nt: TGCGCCAGCAGCCAGCGAGGGCGCCTGTTTCCCGGAAAACTGTTTTTT
j_call: TRBJ1-4
clone_size: many
v_call: TRBV4-1
d_call: -

cdr3_aa: CASSLDSYGYTF
cdr3_nt: TGTGCCAGCAGCTTAGACAGCTATGGCTACACCTTC
j_call: TRBJ1-2
clone_size: -
v_call: TRBV5-4
d_call: -

cdr3_aa: CASSPPGVLTYNEQFF
cdr3_nt: TGTGCCAGCAGCCCTCCGGGGGTCCTAACCTACAATGAGCAGTTCTTC
j_call: TRBJ2-1
clone_size: -
v_call: TRBV27
d_call: -

cdr3_aa: CAWSVQNEQFF
cdr3_nt: TGTGCCTGGAGTGTACAAAATGAGCAGTTCTTC
j_call: TRBJ2-1
clone_size: -
v_call: TRBV30
d_call: -

cdr3_aa: CASSLSGREKLFF
cdr3_nt: TGTGCCAGCAGTTTGTCAGGGAGGGAAAAACTGTTTTTT
j_call: TRBJ1-4
clone_size: -
v_call: TRBV6-5
d_call: -

cdr3_aa: CASSPRGPEAFF
cdr3_nt: TGTGCCAGCAGTCCGAGGGGGCCAGAAGCTTTCTTT
j_call: TRBJ1-1
clone_size: -
v_call: TRBV28
d_call: TRBD1